This paragraph reports one T cell receptor beta chain. Its antigen specificity is not known. Base-call qualities are not available, and no considerably larger clone is one nucleotide away. Per the germline V gene (reference sequence), SEHNR is the CDR1 and FQNEAQ is the CDR2. The CDR3, from cysteine to phenylalanine, totals 19 residues. Just the 57-base CDR3 DNA is kept, in frame starting at base 1. V lost 6 bases and J lost 6 bases; the stretch between them is 32 bases long. This record comes from a study of blood T cell repertoires in COVID-19 (dated by TCRdb to the early 2020s). General notes on the study: The collaborator samples originated in the United States, Italy and Spain and spanned the acute and convalescent phases of COVID-19. The samples were drawn from two sources: the first 160 participants of the ongoing ImmuneRACE study, and about 1,300 subjects contributed by 6 global collaborators. The material from the prospective study consisted of cDNA or gDNA derived from T cells, B-cell-depleted T cells, or PBMCs. Where HLA class I and class II types were available, the types were taken from metadata supplied by the sample provider, not from assay-based typing. The dataset comprised deeply sampled blood TCRbeta repertoires from subjects exposed to, actively infected with, or recovered from COVID-19. A freely available public database, intended as a resource for researchers studying the immune response to SARS-CoV-2, is where the repertoires were released. A de-identified subject ID, COVID-19 status, age in years and sex were almost always included in the sample metadata. Broad study findings and their caveats: Clinical and demographic metadata were provided uncurated, with the amount varying by source and participant.

Each collaborating institution followed its own protocols to collect whole blood in K2EDTA tubes. Collaborator samples were shipped for TCRbeta analysis as frozen whole blood, isolated PBMCs, or DNA extracted from either sample type. TCRbeta CDR3 regions were amplified from genomic DNA using the immunoSEQ Assay, a bias-controlled multiplex PCR. The study's own analysis went as follows. Within the assay, amplification of reference gene primers was used to estimate how many nucleated cells each sample contained. To quantify the absolute abundance of each unique TCRbeta CDR3 rearrangement, sequence reads were collapsed and filtered. For each sample, productive Simpson clonality was calculated as the square root of Simpson's diversity index across productive rearrangements. Not all clones reach the TCRdb copy of this immuneACCESS table, which keeps in-frame sequences only. Checked studies attribute under half of the gap to unresolved V genes and leave the rest unexplained. That table gives V, J and clone size, and the DNA gave D and trimming. A total of around 60,000 clones appear in this sample, 65% to 90% of them only once. Together, the top ten hold 0.9% to 1.5% of the sample.

The sequence joins TRBV7-9 to TRBJ1-1; the D gene lacks a confident call. Input material: peripheral blood. The sequence came from a man aged 35-49 years with acute or convalescent COVID-19. CDR3 loop: CASSFLALAVRSVGPEAFF. The DNA reads TGTGCCAGCAGTTTTCTAGCCCTGGCAGTTCGCAGTGTTGGCCCTGAAGCTTTCTTT. The full variable domain, completed from the reference TRBV7-9 and TRBJ1-1 proteins outside the CDR3, reads DTGVSQNPRHKITKRGQNVTFRCDPISEHNRLYWYRQTLGQGPEFLTYFQNEAQLEKSRLLSDRFSAERPKGSFSTLEIQRTEQGDSAMYLCASSFLALAVRSVGPEAFFGQGTRLTVV.